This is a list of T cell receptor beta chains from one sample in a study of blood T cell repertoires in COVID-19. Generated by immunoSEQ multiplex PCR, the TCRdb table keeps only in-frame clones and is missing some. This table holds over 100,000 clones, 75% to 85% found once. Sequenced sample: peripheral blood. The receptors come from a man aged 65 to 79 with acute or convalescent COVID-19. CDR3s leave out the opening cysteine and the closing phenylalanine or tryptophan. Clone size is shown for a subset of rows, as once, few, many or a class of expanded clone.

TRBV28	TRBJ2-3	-	ASSLWTASTDTQY
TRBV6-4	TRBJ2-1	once	ASSVGEAYNEQF
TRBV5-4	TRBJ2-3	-	ASSLLLGQGADTQY
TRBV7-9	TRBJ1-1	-	ASSLVAGTGEAF
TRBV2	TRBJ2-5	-	ASSQEGRQGVKTQY
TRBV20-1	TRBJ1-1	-	SASGGLNTEAF
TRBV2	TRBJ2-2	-	ASNGGAGGELF
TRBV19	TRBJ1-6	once	ASRFLWTGESNSPLH
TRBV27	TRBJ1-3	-	ASRGTGAGNTIY
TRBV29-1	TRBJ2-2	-	SVEDLGGRELF
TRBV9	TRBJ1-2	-	ASSVDSETGGYT
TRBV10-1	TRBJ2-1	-	ASSSSSGSYNEQF
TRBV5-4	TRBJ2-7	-	ASRVGLAGGTHEQY
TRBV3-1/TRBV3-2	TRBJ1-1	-	ASSQTQGEAF
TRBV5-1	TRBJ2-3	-	ASSPGADTQY
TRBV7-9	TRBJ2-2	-	ASSSQTVTNTGELF
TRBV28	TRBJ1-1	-	ASSYPGQGWTEAF
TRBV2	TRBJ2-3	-	ASSGGPDTQY
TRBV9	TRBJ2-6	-	ASSNPGQLVFEGANVLT
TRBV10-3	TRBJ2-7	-	AIRTMSSYEQY
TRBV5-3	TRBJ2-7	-	ARSLGGPSYEQY
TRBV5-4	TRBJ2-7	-	ASSRQPDNSYEQY
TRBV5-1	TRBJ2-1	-	ASSLATGSYNEQF
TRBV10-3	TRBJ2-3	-	AISDGQGFSSTQY
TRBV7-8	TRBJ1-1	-	ASRGQSNTEAF
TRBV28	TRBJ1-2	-	ASSPAPTYGYT
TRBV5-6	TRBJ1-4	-	ASSRQGINEKLF
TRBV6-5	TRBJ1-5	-	ASSPRPDRGQPQH
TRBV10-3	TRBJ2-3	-	AIKGTSGTDTQY
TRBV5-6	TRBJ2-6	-	ASSPRSGANVLT
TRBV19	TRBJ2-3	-	ASSIPWDRATQY
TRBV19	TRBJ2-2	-	ASSIVGPTGELF
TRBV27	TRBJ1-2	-	ASRRGGQPGGYT
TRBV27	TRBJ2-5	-	ASSKQGWETQY
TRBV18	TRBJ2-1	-	ASSPTTPTGGEF
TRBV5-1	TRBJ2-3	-	ASSLGDSRSVTDTQY
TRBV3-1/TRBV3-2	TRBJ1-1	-	ASSQVIRGSEAF
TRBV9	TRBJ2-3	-	ASSDSNTQY
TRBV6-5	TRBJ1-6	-	ASTQGARNSPLH
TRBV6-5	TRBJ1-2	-	ASSPRDRGYGYT
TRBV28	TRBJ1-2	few	ASISPHGGYGYT
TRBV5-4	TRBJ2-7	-	ASSRPDTSSYEQY
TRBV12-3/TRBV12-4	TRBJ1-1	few	ASSVDRGNAF
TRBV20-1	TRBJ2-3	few	SASRKRTSTDTQY
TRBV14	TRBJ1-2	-	ASSQDWAGYT
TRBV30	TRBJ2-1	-	AWSGGDSREQF
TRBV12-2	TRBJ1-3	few	ASRLGSVTGNTIY
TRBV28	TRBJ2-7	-	ASSLYGGGAQEQY
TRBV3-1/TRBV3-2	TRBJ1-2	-	ASSHRQGSSDGYT
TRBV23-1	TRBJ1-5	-	ASSPGRGNQPQH